This TCR beta chain appears in the sequencing data of a study of post-analysis software for immune sequencing data. Study-level background: Patients had relapsing-remitting, secondary progressive or progressive-relapsing multiple sclerosis; some lacked subtype.

The germline gives CDR1 MNHNY, CDR2 SVGAGI (reference sequence). Germline trimming cut 2 bases from V and 6 bases from J; bases unmatched to any gene: 11. This CDR3 contains 17 residues. The study, taken as a whole, reports: Controls' normalized Chao1 diversity significantly exceeded that of multiple sclerosis patients. Among four or five TRBV segments more frequent in patients than controls were TRBV5-6, TRBV5-1 and TRBV20-1.

Sequencing libraries made from TCR beta cDNA carried unique molecular identifiers. MiXCR was run by TCRdb on the PCR reads, yielding one entry per CDR3 protein. The sample gives 700,000 to 900,000 distinct CDR3 sequences, 35% to 55% of which show up once; roughly 4.5% is in the top ten. To note about this clonotype: The antigen is unknown.

Material for sequencing was blood. This TCR was recovered from a girl aged 5 to 17 with multiple sclerosis. The chain recombines TRBV6-6 with TRBJ2-3, with 10 positions matching TRBD1. In DNA, the CDR3 is TGTGCCAGCAGTTACACCTTACCGGGACAGGGGAGGGATACGCAGTATTTT. This translates into CASSYTLPGQGRDTQYF.